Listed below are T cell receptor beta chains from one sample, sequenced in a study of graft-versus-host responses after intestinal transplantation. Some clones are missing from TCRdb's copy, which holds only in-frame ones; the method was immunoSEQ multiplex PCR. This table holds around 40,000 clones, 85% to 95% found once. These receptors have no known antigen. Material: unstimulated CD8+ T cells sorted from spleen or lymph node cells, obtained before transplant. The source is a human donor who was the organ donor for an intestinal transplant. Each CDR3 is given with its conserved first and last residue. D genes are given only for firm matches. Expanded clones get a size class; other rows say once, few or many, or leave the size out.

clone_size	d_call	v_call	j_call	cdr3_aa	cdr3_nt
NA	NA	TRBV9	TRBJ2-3	CASSVAILGGTDTQYF	TGTGCCAGCAGCGTAGCTATCCTAGGGGGCACAGATACGCAGTATTTT
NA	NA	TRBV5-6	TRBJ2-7	CASSYTRTGLALYEQYF	TGTGCCAGCAGCTACACAAGGACGGGGCTAGCCCTCTACGAGCAGTACTTC
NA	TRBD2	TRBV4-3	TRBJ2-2	CASSQVFGSGGGNTGELFF	TGCGCCAGCAGCCAAGTATTTGGGAGCGGGGGCGGAAACACCGGGGAGCTGTTTTTT
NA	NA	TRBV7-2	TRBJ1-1	CASSLRSPNTEAFF	TGTGCCAGCAGCTTACGGAGTCCAAACACTGAAGCTTTCTTT
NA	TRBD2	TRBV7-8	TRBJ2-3	CASSLLAGGPDTQYF	TGTGCCAGCAGCTTACTAGCGGGGGGGCCAGATACGCAGTATTTT
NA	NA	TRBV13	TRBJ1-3	CASSLGVGSGNTIYF	TGTGCCAGCAGCTTAGGGGTGGGCTCTGGAAACACCATATATTTT
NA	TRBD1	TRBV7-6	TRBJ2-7	CASSLTVPATGGRYEQYF	TGTGCCAGCAGCTTAACGGTCCCAGCCACAGGGGGACGCTACGAGCAGTACTTC
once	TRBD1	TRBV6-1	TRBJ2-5	CASSEPHRGLATQYF	TGTGCCAGCAGTGAGCCCCACAGGGGCCTGGCGACCCAGTACTTC
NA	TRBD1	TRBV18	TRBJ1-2	CASSPGTGDHGYTF	TGTGCCAGCTCACCAGGGACAGGGGATCATGGCTACACCTTC
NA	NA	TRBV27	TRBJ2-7	CASSLSSGHHYEQYF	TGTGCCAGCAGTTTATCTTCGGGACACCACTACGAGCAGTACTTC
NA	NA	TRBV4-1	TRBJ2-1	CASSLRGPRRTEQFF	TGCGCCAGCAGCCTTCGGGGGCCCCGACGCACTGAGCAGTTCTTC